The 29 T cell receptor beta chains in this list originate from one sample, sequenced in a study of blood T cells in healthy people across ages (dated by TCRdb to about 2015). The protocol used for the library was 5' RACE. The data were produced on an Illumina HiSeq 2500. The second PCR ran for about 7 to 11 cycles and used a J-beta primer mix along with a sample-barcoded 5' primer. TCRdb passed the public sequencing reads through fastp at Q25 and MiXCR, retaining productive beta sequences. Rows with one shared CDR3 protein collapse into an entry with the most common genes and DNA. Across this sample there are about 1 million distinct CDR3 sequences, with 35% to 55% seen only once. The top ten hold around 18% of the sample. Specimen: blood. These receptors were taken from a woman aged 60-75 years in good health.

The chain employs TRBV2 and TRBJ2-2; 8 bases line up with TRBD1. This CDR3 comprises 14 residues. CDR1 SNHLY and CDR2 FYNNEI come from the germline V gene. Unmatched junction bases numbered 2, after V lost 4 bases and J lost 4 bases. CDR3 amino acids: CASSGQGSTGELFF. CDR3 bases: TGTGCCAGCAGTGGACAGGGGAGCACCGGGGAGCTGTTTTTT.

The chain is built from TRBV3-1 and TRBJ2-7; 9 nucleotides line up with TRBD2. The CDR3 has 15 amino acids. After removal of 6 bases from V and 2 bases from J, the junction contained 8 bases not matched to a gene. The germline CDR1 and CDR2 sequences are LGHDT and YNNKEL (reference sequence). The CDR3 here is CASSNSGSLTYEQYF. The DNA for the CDR3 is TGTGCCAGCAGTAATAGCGGGAGCCTAACCTACGAGCAGTACTTC.

This clonotype has more than one count but fewer than ten. This chain uses TRBV5-1 with TRBJ2-1; tentatively, D is TRBD2 (5 bases). Per the germline V gene, CDR1 is SGHRS and CDR2 is YFSETQ. With 0 bases removed from V and 7 bases from J, the gap between germline ends came to 11 bases. CDR3 length equals 14 residues. The CDR3 DNA sequence: TGCGCCAGCAGCTTGGCCGCCTCGGGGAATGAGCAGTTCTTC. It is translated as CASSLAASGNEQFF.

This clonotype came up a few times. The chain links TRBV29-1 to TRBJ1-4, with D unresolved. Trimming removed 4 bases at V and 8 bases at J, with 8 bases between. The CDR3 runs to 11 residues. The germline gives CDR1 SQVTM, CDR2 ANQGSEA. The CDR3 reads CSVGQLEKLFF. CDR3 bases: TGCAGCGTTGGGCAGCTAGAAAAACTGTTTTTT.

This clonotype has just a few counts. The chain recombines TRBV20-1 with TRBJ2-1, with 15 bases lining up with TRBD2. Germline-derived CDR1 and CDR2 are DFQATT and SNEGSKA (reference sequence). The CDR3 loop spans 15 amino acids. V lost 6 bases to trimming and J lost 4 bases; unmatched junction nucleotides: 4. The CDR3 region has the DNA TGCAGTGCGTCCGGGACTAGCGGGGGGTACAATGAGCAGTTCTTC. It specifies CSASGTSGGYNEQFF.

The rearrangement uses TRBV25-1 and TRBJ1-2; D not certain. CDR1 and CDR2 (germline): MGHDK, SYGVNS. V was clipped by 5 bases and J by 4 bases, with 8 bases between them. CDR3 length: 12 amino acids. The CDR3 reads CASSSESYGYTF. CDR3 nucleotides: TGTGCCAGCAGTTCTGAAAGCTATGGCTACACCTTC.

This sequence joins TRBV27 and TRBJ2-1; 10 positions match TRBD2. The CDR3 consists of 15 residues. After removal of 5 bases from V and 5 bases from J, the junction contained 6 bases not matched to a gene. Germline V gene lookup returns CDR1 MNHEY and CDR2 SMNVEV (reference sequence). In DNA, the CDR3 is TGTGCCAGCAGTGCGCAGGGACTAGCGAACAATGAGCAGTTCTTC. It translates to CASSAQGLANNEQFF.

The chain joins TRBV9 to TRBJ2-5; 14 bases are shared with TRBD2. This CDR3 region has 17 residues. The germline V gene has CDR1 SGDLS and CDR2 YYNGEE. The V gene end was trimmed by 5 bases and the J gene end by 0 bases; junction bases not matched to a gene: 6. CDR3 sequence (DNA): TGTGCCAGCAGTACTCCGGGACTAGCGGGAGACCAAGAGACCCAGTACTTC. Amino acid sequence: CASSTPGLAGDQETQYF.

The chain has TRBV5-1 and TRBJ2-5, with a possible D match to TRBD2 (5 bases). Trimming shortened V by 0 bases and J by 11 bases, and 20 bases separated the two germline ends. Per germline, CDR1 SGHRS and CDR2 YFSETQ. The CDR3 totals 15 residues. The CDR3 nucleotides are TGCGCCAGCAGCTTGGAGGGAGTTAAGGTGTCATCGCAGTACTTC. Its protein is CASSLEGVKVSSQYF.

This clonotype came up a few times. The chain carries TRBV24-1 and TRBJ2-3, with D unresolved. There are 13 residues in the CDR3. The V gene's germline CDR1 is KGHDR and CDR2 SFDVKD. The V end was cut by 5 bases, the J end by 0 bases, with 5 bases between. The CDR3 region has the DNA TGTGCCACCAGTGCGCCCAGCACAGATACGCAGTATTTT. It is translated as CATSAPSTDTQYF.

The CDR3 protein is CASSVAVYTGELFF. CDR3 DNA: TGTGCCAGCAGCGTAGCTGTGTACACCGGGGAGCTGTTTTTT. J is TRBJ2-2 and V is TRBV9; D uncertain. V was shortened by 0 bases and J by 3 bases, with 6 bases between the two germline ends. Germline CDR1 reads SGDLS; CDR2 reads YYNGEE. The CDR3 is 14 residues long.

A note on this clonotype: One end of the junction fails to match germline, which may point to a read error. The gene calls are TRBV29-1 and TRBJ2-2, with TRBD2 matching over 9 bases. From germline, CDR1 is SQVTM and CDR2 ANQGSEA. The CDR3 sequence is 15 residues long. The CDR3 reads CSVAPSGVNAGELFF. CDR3 in DNA: TGCAGCGTTGCCCCTAGCGGGGTGAACGCCGGGGAGCTGTTTTTT.

The chain joins TRBV27 to TRBJ2-1; 10 nucleotides agree with TRBD1. J gave up 3 bases and V 5 bases, and 7 bases lay outside the gene matches. This CDR3 has 16 amino acids. The germline gives CDR1 MNHEY, CDR2 SMNVEV (reference sequence). The CDR3, as DNA: TGTGCCAGCAGTCGGGGTGGGACAGGGGTCTACAATGAGCAGTTCTTC. Translated: CASSRGGTGVYNEQFF.

The chain employs TRBV15 and TRBJ2-3, with TRBD2 matching over 7 bases. Trimming cost V 4 bases and J 0 bases; bases outside gene matches: 4. The CDR3 is made up of 15 amino acids. The germline V gene has CDR1 LNHNV and CDR2 YYDKDF (reference sequence). The CDR3 DNA sequence: TGTGCCACCAGCATACTAGCGCGGAGCACAGATACGCAGTATTTT. This translates into CATSILARSTDTQYF.

The chain links TRBV6-5 to TRBJ2-5; unclear D gene. The germline V gene encodes CDR1 MNHEY and CDR2 SVGAGI. With 2 bases removed from V and 5 bases from J, the gap between germline ends came to 21 bases. The CDR3 has 17 residues. CDR3 DNA: TGTGCCAGCAGTTACGATCAGTCAGCACCCTTCGGGGAGACCCAGTACTTC. It yields the protein CASSYDQSAPFGETQYF.

The chain recombines TRBV6-1 with TRBJ2-4; tentatively, D is TRBD2 (5 bases). This CDR3 has 14 amino acids. Trimming pared 5 bases from V and 13 bases from J, leaving 21 bases between. Germline V lookup: CDR1 MNHNS, CDR2 SASEGT. CDR3 sequence (DNA): TGTGCCAGCAGTAAAAGGAGCGGATCCTGCGGGCAGTACTTC. Its translation is CASSKRSGSCGQYF.

The J gene is TRBJ2-1, the V gene TRBV6-6, with D maybe TRBD1 (6 bases). The germline CDR1 and CDR2 sequences are MNHNY and SVGAGI (reference sequence). This CDR3 is built from 13 residues. V shed 6 bases and J shed 9 bases, with 15 bases lying between them. CDR3 residues: CASRAPGQPEQFF. CDR3 DNA sequence: TGTGCCAGCAGAGCACCGGGACAACCTGAGCAGTTCTTC.

This sequence joins TRBV29-1 and TRBJ2-2; D perhaps matches TRBD1 (6 bases). Germline lookup yields CDR1 SQVTM and CDR2 ANQGSEA. CDR3 length equals 14 residues. The germline V and J ends were trimmed by 8 bases and 0 bases, with 13 bases remaining between them. The CDR3 reads CSISDRPNTGELFF. The CDR3 coding sequence is TGCAGCATCTCCGACAGGCCGAACACCGGGGAGCTGTTTTTT.

The chain recombines TRBV10-3 with TRBJ1-4, with TRBD1 matching over 8 bases. J was trimmed by 8 bases and V by 2 bases; bases with no gene match: 13. This CDR3 spans 17 amino acids. Looked up from germline, CDR1 is ENHRY and CDR2 is SYGVKD. The CDR3 DNA is TGTGCCATCAGTGAGGTCTCAGGGGGCAATGGAAAAGAAAAACTGTTTTTT. This gives the protein CAISEVSGGNGKEKLFF.

Many counts were recorded for this clonotype. V is TRBV2 and J is TRBJ1-6; D is uncertain. The V gene's germline CDR1 is SNHLY and CDR2 FYNNEI. The CDR3 consists of 15 residues. V was shortened by 4 bases and J by 6 bases, with 13 bases between the two germline ends. The CDR3 coding sequence is TGTGCCAGCAGTGCCCGAGATCCGGCTAATTCACCCCTCCACTTT. Protein product: CASSARDPANSPLHF.

This clonotype has at least ten counts. This sequence joins TRBV29-1 and TRBJ2-5; possible D gene TRBD2, 6 bases. CDR3 length equals 12 residues. Trimming cost V 4 bases and J 3 bases, with 9 bases left between them. Germline V gene data show CDR1 as SQVTM and CDR2 as ANQGSEA. The CDR3 region is CSVARTKETQYF. CDR3 sequence (DNA): TGCAGCGTTGCTAGGACTAAAGAGACCCAGTACTTC. The entire variable domain, with the rest obtained from reference TRBV29-1 and TRBJ2-5, is as follows: SAVISQKPSRDICQRGTSLTIQCQVDSQVTMMFWYRQQPGQSLTLIATANQGSEATYESGFVIDKFPISRPNLTFSTLTVSNMSPEDSSIYLCSVARTKETQYFGPGTRLLVL.

This clonotype was seen only a few times. This rearrangement joins TRBV6-5 to TRBJ2-7; 8 bases are shared with TRBD2. The length of the CDR3 is 16 residues. The trim removed 1 base at V and 3 bases at J, leaving 8 bases unmatched. Germline V gene sequence: CDR1 MNHEY, CDR2 SVGAGI. CDR3 coding DNA: TGTGCCAGCAGTTACTTGGCTAGCGGGTTAAGCTACGAGCAGTACTTC. Translating gives CASSYLASGLSYEQYF.

This clonotype was seen a few times. V and J are TRBV28 and TRBJ2-5; TRBD1 agrees at 7 bases. The V gene's germline CDR1 is MDHEN and CDR2 SYDVKM. The CDR3 length is 15 residues. With 8 bases clipped from V and 3 bases from J, the junction kept 12 bases outside the gene matches. In DNA, the CDR3 is TGTGCCAGCTGTTGGGGTCCCGGGACAGAAGAGACCCAGTACTTC. It codes for CASCWGPGTEETQYF.

Here the CDR3 DNA reads TGTGCCAGCAGCCACCGTGCGGGGCAGGGAGATGGCTACACCTTC. This codes for CASSHRAGQGDGYTF. This chain connects TRBV7-2 to TRBJ1-2, with a possible D match to TRBD1 (5 bases). This CDR3 has 15 residues. From germline, CDR1 is SGHTA and CDR2 FQGNSA. The ends were cut back, 5 bases at V and 6 bases at J, with 19 bases in the middle.

The rearrangement joins TRBV11-2 to TRBJ2-3; the match to TRBD2 covers 8 bases. The CDR3 contains 16 residues. The junction had 7 bases not matched to a gene; V was cut back by 5 bases and J by 0 bases. Germline loops: CDR1 SGHAT, CDR2 FQNNGV. The CDR3 DNA reads TGTGCCAGCAGCCCCTTAGCGGGAATTAGCACAGATACGCAGTATTTT. Its protein is CASSPLAGISTDTQYF.

This clonotype has at least ten counts. The V and J genes are TRBV3-1 and TRBJ2-7; 9 nucleotides line up with TRBD1. V was clipped by 4 bases and J by 1 base; unmatched bases: 5. Germline CDR1 and CDR2: LGHDT and YNNKEL (reference sequence). The CDR3 covers 15 residues. The CDR3 nucleotides read TGTGCCAGCAGCCGAGGGACAGGGACATCCTACGAGCAGTACTTC. This translates into CASSRGTGTSYEQYF.

The chain carries TRBV7-7 and TRBJ2-7; TRBD2 aligns across 9 bases. TRBJ2-5 explains the end of the DNA better; the J call may be wrong. CDR3 length equals 15 residues. From germline, CDR1 is SSHAT and CDR2 FNYEAQ (reference sequence). The chain's CDR3 is CASSFGSGSQETQYF. Written as DNA, the CDR3 is TGTGCCAGCAGCTTTGGTAGCGGGAGTCAAGAGACCCAGTACTTC.

V gene TRBV7-9 combines with J gene TRBJ2-1, with D uncertain. The CDR3 runs to 13 residues. Per the germline V gene, CDR1 is SEHNR and CDR2 is FQNEAQ (reference sequence). V was clipped by 8 bases and J by 7 bases, with 15 bases between them. The CDR3 bases are TGTGCCAGCCCGACACCCCTTAAGAATGAGCAGTTCTTC. This codes for CASPTPLKNEQFF.

This clonotype was detected only a few times. The chain links TRBV27 to TRBJ2-1; the D is unclear. Germline V gene data show CDR1 as MNHEY and CDR2 as SMNVEV (reference sequence). This CDR3 region has 12 residues. The ends were cut back, 9 bases at V and 4 bases at J, with 10 bases in the middle. The CDR3 loop is CASGETYNEQFF. The CDR3 DNA follows: TGTGCCAGTGGAGAAACGTACAATGAGCAGTTCTTC.